Following are 16 T cell receptor beta chains from one sample sequenced in a study of cytomegalovirus exposure and HLA in healthy donors. It was with 60 Vbeta and 13 Jbeta primers that the PCR ran. Sequencing was performed with immunoSEQ multiplex PCR; in TCRdb, only in-frame clones are kept and a portion is missing. The sample records about 86,000 clones, roughly 78% being singletons. Sample: PBMCs. These receptor sequences come from a male donor in good health and CMV-seropositive.

The chain carries TRBV5-1 and TRBJ1-2, with D possibly being TRBD1 (6 bases). The V and J ends lost 2 bases and 2 bases respectively, with 10 bases between them. Germline loops: CDR1 SGHRS, CDR2 YFSETQ. CDR3 length: 14 amino acids. CDR3 region: CASSFGGQNYGYTF. The CDR3, as DNA: TGCGCCAGCAGCTTCGGGGGGCAGAACTATGGCTACACCTTC.

V and J are TRBV9 and TRBJ2-1; TRBD1 aligns across 9 bases. Germline CDR1 reads SGDLS; CDR2 reads YYNGEE. The CDR3 spans 15 residues. The J segment lost 8 bases and the V segment lost 2 bases, leaving 8 bases of the junction unmatched. The CDR3 is CASSVRDREAHEQFF. CDR3 coding DNA: TGTGCCAGCAGCGTCCGGGACAGGGAGGCCCATGAGCAGTTCTTC.

This clone counts as medium-sized. V is TRBV5-5 and J is TRBJ2-1; TRBD1 matches 9 bases. CDR3 length: 16 amino acids. The ends lost 1 base at V and 3 bases at J; junction bases unmatched: 5. Germline V gene data show CDR1 as SGHKS and CDR2 as YYEKEE (reference sequence). The CDR3 DNA sequence: TGTGCCAGCAGCTTGCCGACAGGGGGTCTCTACAATGAGCAGTTCTTC. Translated: CASSLPTGGLYNEQFF.

The genes are TRBV19 and TRBJ1-5, with 8 bases aligning to TRBD1. The CDR3 is made up of 14 amino acids. Unmatched junction bases numbered 9, after V lost 3 bases and J lost 11 bases. The germline CDR1 and CDR2 sequences are LNHDA and SQIVND (reference sequence). CDR3 sequence: CASSMWDRPHAQHF. The CDR3 DNA follows: TGTGCCAGTAGTATGTGGGACAGGCCCCACGCCCAGCATTTT. The full variable domain, with the rest looked up from reference TRBV19 and TRBJ1-5, is DGGITQSPKYLFRKEGQNVTLSCEQNLNHDAMYWYRQDPGQGLRLIYYSQIVNDFQKGDIAEGYSVSREKKESFPLTVTSAQKNPTAFYLCASSMWDRPHAQHFGDGTRLSIL.

The gene calls are TRBV10-3 and TRBJ2-3; TRBD2 aligns across 10 bases. Looked up from germline, CDR1 is ENHRY and CDR2 is SYGVKD. The CDR3 is 16 amino acids. Unmatched junction bases numbered 6, after V lost 5 bases and J lost 1 base. CDR3 in DNA: TGTGCCATCAGTCACCCCAGCGGGGGGGGCACAGATACGCAGTATTTT. Residues: CAISHPSGGGTDTQYF.

The CDR3 reads CASKETTLRTVQPQHF. The CDR3 DNA reads TGTGCCAGCAAGGAGACGACCCTTCGAACTGTGCAGCCCCAGCATTTT. This rearrangement joins TRBV28 to TRBJ1-5; no definite D call. The length of the CDR3 is 16 residues. Germline CDR1 is MDHEN and CDR2 is SYDVKM. V lost 7 bases, J lost 7 bases, and 23 bases lay in between.

This chain connects TRBV7-6 to TRBJ2-2; maybe TRBD1 (5 bases). The length of the CDR3 is 14 residues. The germline V gene encodes CDR1 SGHVS and CDR2 FNYEAQ. Trimming stripped 3 bases from V and 6 bases from J, with 11 bases between. The CDR3 sequence: CASSFSGSAGELFF. The CDR3 DNA sequence: TGTGCCAGCAGCTTTTCAGGGTCCGCCGGGGAGCTGTTTTTT.

V gene TRBV6-1 combines with J gene TRBJ1-1; D is unclear. The CDR3 sequence is 13 residues long. Trimming cost V 6 bases and J 3 bases, with 11 bases left between them. CDR1 is MNHNS and CDR2 is SASEGT in the germline V gene. The CDR3 DNA sequence: TGTGCCAGCAGGACTGGCCTCTACACTGAAGCTTTCTTT. Its protein is CASRTGLYTEAFF.

This clone came up once. The sample has other DNA sequences that encode this CDR3 too. CDR3 sequence: CASSLLAGGTDTQYF. For the CDR3, the DNA is TGTGCCAGCAGTCTACTAGCGGGGGGCACAGATACGCAGTATTTT. V and J are TRBV7-9 and TRBJ2-3; 11 nucleotides agree with TRBD2. The CDR3 runs 15 residues. With V trimmed by 6 bases and J by 1 base, 3 bases remained unmatched. Germline V gene sequence: CDR1 SEHNR, CDR2 FQNEAQ (reference sequence).

The chain combines TRBV5-1 with TRBJ2-7; 7 bases agree with TRBD1. V lost 0 bases, J lost 7 bases, and 16 bases stayed unmatched. The germline V gene encodes CDR1 SGHRS and CDR2 YFSETQ. CDR3 length: 17 amino acids. This CDR3 is CASSLEQPTTGSREQYF. Here the CDR3 DNA reads TGCGCCAGCAGCTTGGAACAGCCTACGACAGGGTCTAGGGAGCAGTACTTC.

The V call is TRBV30, the J call TRBJ1-2; tentative D call: TRBD1 (5 bases). This CDR3 region has 11 residues. CDR1 and CDR2 from the germline V gene are GTSNPN and SVGIG (reference sequence). Trimming stripped 4 bases from V and 8 bases from J, with 11 bases between. CDR3 nucleotides: TGTGCCTGGATCATAGGGGTCGGCTACACCTTC. As protein: CAWIIGVGYTF.

V usage is TRBV5-6 and J usage is TRBJ2-7; D might be TRBD2 (6 bases). Germline V gene sequence: CDR1 SGHDT, CDR2 YYEEEE. Trimming stripped 0 bases from V and 3 bases from J, with 13 bases between. CDR3 size: 15 residues. CDR3 bases: TGTGCCAGCAGCTTGGGAGGAGGGAGTAACTACGAGCAGTACTTC. Translating gives CASSLGGGSNYEQYF.

This chain connects TRBV19 to TRBJ2-7, with a weak D call TRBD2 (5 bases). Germline lookup yields CDR1 LNHDA and CDR2 SQIVND (reference sequence). The CDR3 consists of 13 residues. The V and J ends lost 7 bases and 7 bases respectively, with 17 bases between them. The CDR3 loop is CASTPEDSLEQYF. CDR3 nucleotide sequence: TGTGCCAGTACCCCCGAGGACTCGCTTGAGCAGTACTTC.

V gene TRBV21-1 combines with J gene TRBJ1-1; the tabulated D call, TRBD1, remains unverified against the DNA. TRBV21-1 is tagged as a pseudogene. The CDR3 has 18 amino acids. The CDR3 nucleotides are TGTGCCAGCAGCAAAGGGGACAGGGGGCCAGTACGGAACACTGAAGCTTTCTTT. Protein sequence: CASSKGDRGPVRNTEAFF.

The chain uses TRBV5-1 and TRBJ2-5; 9 positions match TRBD2. Trimming at V came to 2 bases and at J to 1 base, leaving 15 bases not matched to a gene. The germline V gene has CDR1 SGHRS and CDR2 YFSETQ. The CDR3 runs 19 residues. In DNA form, the CDR3 reads TGCGCCAGCAGCTTAGTGGGGGCACTGACTAGCGGTTTCCAAGAGACCCAGTACTTC. Amino acid sequence: CASSLVGALTSGFQETQYF.

J is TRBJ2-7 and V is TRBV7-3, with D possibly TRBD1 on 6 matching bases. V lost 2 bases to trimming and J lost 6 bases, with 11 bases between them. The CDR3 loop spans 13 amino acids. CDR1 is SGHTA, CDR2 FQGTGA, per germline. As DNA, the CDR3 is TGTGCCAGCAGCTTAGACAGGCTGGGCGAGCAGTACTTC. Amino acid sequence: CASSLDRLGEQYF.